This entry concerns a single T cell receptor beta chain. This entry belongs to a study of blood T cell repertoires in COVID-19. Data came from immunoSEQ multiplex PCR; TCRdb stores just in-frame clones and leaves some out. The repertoire holds fewer than 250,000 clones, with less than 90% as singletons. The sample taken for sequencing was peripheral blood. The receptor comes from a human donor in a cohort sampled during active COVID-19.

The CDR3 loop reads CATIPGQGPGQFF. CDR3 sequence (DNA): TGTGCCACCATACCCGGACAGGGCCCAGGGCAGTTCTTC. The J gene is TRBJ2-1, the V gene TRBV28; 8 bases match TRBD1. This CDR3 is 13 amino acids long. V shed 10 bases and J 12 bases; nucleotides not matched to a gene: 14. Germline CDR1 and CDR2: MDHEN and SYDVKM.